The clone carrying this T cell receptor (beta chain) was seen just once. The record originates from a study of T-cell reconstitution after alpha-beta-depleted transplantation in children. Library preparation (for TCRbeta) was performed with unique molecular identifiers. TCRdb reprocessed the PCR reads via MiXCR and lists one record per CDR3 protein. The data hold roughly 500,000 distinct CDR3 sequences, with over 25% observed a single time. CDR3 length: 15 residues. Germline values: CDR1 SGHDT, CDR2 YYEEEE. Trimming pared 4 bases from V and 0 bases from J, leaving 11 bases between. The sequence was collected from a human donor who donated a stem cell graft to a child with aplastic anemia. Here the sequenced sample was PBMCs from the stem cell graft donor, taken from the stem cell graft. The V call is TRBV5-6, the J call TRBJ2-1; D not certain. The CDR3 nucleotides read TGTGCCAGCAGCCAGATGACTCTCTCCTACAATGAGCAGTTCTTC. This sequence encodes CASSQMTLSYNEQFF.